A single sample is the source of the 29 T cell receptor beta chains below, sequenced in a study of early stage breast cancer tumors. Repertoires were generated with immunoSEQ multiplex PCR, while TCRdb's copy carries only in-frame clones and drops some. The table records some 4,500 clones, over 60% of them present only once. The sequencing sample was made of breast tumor tissue. Receptor source: a person between 45 and 65 years old with breast cancer.

The V gene is TRBV9, the J gene TRBJ1-2; D remains ambiguous. V gave up 1 base and J gave up 6 bases, with 19 bases separating them. Germline lookup yields CDR1 SGDLS and CDR2 YYNGEE. The CDR3 length is 16 residues. The CDR3 is CASSVMEDAIGDGYTF. The CDR3 bases are TGTGCCAGCAGCGTAATGGAAGATGCAATCGGGGATGGCTACACCTTC.

This sequence joins TRBV11-3 and TRBJ2-7; the D is unclear. V lost 2 bases and J lost 3, with 5 bases in between. CDR1 and CDR2 from the germline V gene are SGHNT and YENEEA. This CDR3 contains 12 residues. CDR3 coding DNA: TGTGCCAGCAGCTTACCAGGCTACGAGCAGTACTTC. It is translated as CASSLPGYEQYF.

The chain combines TRBV10-2 with TRBJ1-1; D gene ambiguous. The V gene's germline CDR1 is WSHSY and CDR2 SAAADI. This CDR3 is 11 amino acids long. V was pared by 4 bases and J by 6 bases, with 6 bases between. CDR3 nucleotide sequence: TGCGCCAGCAGTGGGAGCTCTGAAGCTTTCTTT. Encoded protein: CASSGSSEAFF.

The V and J genes are TRBV10-3 and TRBJ1-3; no clear D. This CDR3 comprises 15 residues. The V gene lost 1 base and the J gene lost 0 bases, with 7 bases spanning the gap. Germline CDR1 is ENHRY and CDR2 is SYGVKD. The chain's CDR3 is CAISEWGDSGNTIYF. CDR3 bases: TGTGCCATCAGTGAGTGGGGAGACTCTGGAAACACCATATATTTT.

The chain links TRBV2 to TRBJ1-2; possible D gene TRBD1, 6 bases. CDR3 length: 15 amino acids. Germline V CDR1 and CDR2: SNHLY, FYNNEI. Trimming stripped 9 bases from V and 3 bases from J, with 20 bases between. The CDR3 nucleotides read TGTGCCAGTCTGGGGTCGGCAGAGGGGGACTATGGCTACACCTTC. As protein: CASLGSAEGDYGYTF. The entire variable domain, with the rest obtained from reference TRBV2 and TRBJ1-2, is as follows: EPEVTQTPSHQVTQMGQEVILRCVPISNHLYFYWYRQILGQKVEFLVSFYNNEISEKSEIFDDQFSVERPDGSNFTLKIRSTKLEDSAMYFCASLGSAEGDYGYTFGSGTRLTVV.

By share, this clone ranks as medium-sized. The genes are TRBV5-1 and TRBJ1-1, with D hard to call. The CDR3 is made up of 13 amino acids. CDR1 and CDR2 from the germline V gene are SGHRS and YFSETQ. The germline V and J ends were trimmed by 4 bases and 4 bases, with 11 bases remaining between them. The CDR3: CASSPGPATEAFF. The CDR3 DNA is TGCGCCAGCAGCCCGGGCCCAGCCACTGAAGCTTTCTTT.

This chain joins TRBV27 and TRBJ1-2; D gene unclear. CDR1 is MNHEY, CDR2 SMNVEV, per germline (reference sequence). The CDR3 loop spans 11 amino acids. The V gene lost 6 bases and the J gene lost 7 bases, with 9 bases spanning the gap. CDR3 nucleotides: TGTGCCAGCAGGGGAGAGTCTGGCTACACCTTC. Translating it yields CASRGESGYTF.

This clone was detected a few times. The sample holds other DNA sequences that translate to the same CDR3. The V call is TRBV30, the J call TRBJ1-1, with 9 nucleotides matching TRBD1. The CDR3 runs 14 residues. CDR1 GTSNPN and CDR2 SVGIG come from the germline V gene (reference sequence). Losses at the gene ends were 0 bases for V and 5 bases for J; bases not matched to a gene: 4. In nucleotides, the CDR3 is TGTGCCTGGAGTGTGACAGGGGGTGGGACTGAAGCTTTCTTT. As protein: CAWSVTGGGTEAFF. Full variable domain (rest looked up from reference TRBV30 and TRBJ1-1): SQTIHQWPATLVQPVGSPLSLECTVEGTSNPNLYWYRQAAGRGLQLLFYSVGIGQISSEVPQNLSASRPQDRQFILSSKKLLLSDSGFYLCAWSVTGGGTEAFFGQGTRLTVV.

This clone has only a few counts. The chain links TRBV4-2 to TRBJ2-3; D not resolved. The CDR3 spans 15 residues. The V end was cut by 0 bases, the J end by 6 bases, with 13 bases between. CDR1 LGHNA and CDR2 YNFKEQ come from the germline V gene. In DNA form, the CDR3 reads TGTGCCAGCAGCCAAGATTGGGTAGCTCACGATACGCAGTATTTT. It encodes CASSQDWVAHDTQYF.

The V gene is TRBV7-2, the J gene TRBJ2-7; the D is unclear. Germline CDR1 and CDR2: SGHTA and FQGNSA. V was shortened by 5 bases and J by 6 bases, with 14 bases between the two germline ends. The CDR3 is made up of 13 amino acids. The CDR3 spells CASSPNLGSEQYV. The CDR3 DNA reads TGTGCCAGCAGCCCGAACCTAGGATCCGAGCAGTACGTC.

The V and J genes are TRBV28 and TRBJ2-2; 7 bases align to TRBD1. The CDR3 has 15 residues. V shed 3 bases, J shed 0 bases, and the junction held 1 base outside the gene matches. The germline V gene encodes CDR1 MDHEN and CDR2 SYDVKM. The CDR3 reads CASSLGQTNTGELFF. The CDR3 DNA sequence: TGTGCCAGCAGTTTGGGACAGACGAACACCGGGGAGCTGTTTTTT. Using reference TRBV28 and TRBJ2-2 for the parts outside the CDR3, the full variable domain is DVKVTQSSRYLVKRTGEKVFLECVQDMDHENMFWYRQDPGLGLRLIYFSYDVKMKEKGDIPEGYSVSREKKERFSLILESASTNQTSMYLCASSLGQTNTGELFFGEGSRLTVL.

Written as DNA, the CDR3 is TGTGCCAGCAGCTTCAGGACTAGCGGGGGGTCATCTAGCACAGATACGCAGTATTTT. Translated, it gives CASSFRTSGGSSSTDTQYF. The rearrangement uses TRBV11-2 and TRBJ2-3; TRBD2 matches at 14 bases. The V gene end was trimmed by 3 bases and the J gene end by 0 bases; junction bases not matched to a gene: 8. Germline CDR1 is SGHAT and CDR2 is FQNNGV. The CDR3 sequence is 19 residues long.

The chain is built from TRBV7-2 and TRBJ2-7; possible D gene TRBD1, 6 bases. The CDR3 runs to 13 residues. Germline loops: CDR1 SGHTA, CDR2 FQGNSA. With 3 bases removed from V and 6 bases from J, the gap between germline ends came to 12 bases. The CDR3 sequence is CASSFDRLGEQYV. CDR3 DNA sequence: TGTGCCAGCAGCTTCGACAGGCTCGGCGAGCAGTACGTC.

The chain combines TRBV23-1 with TRBJ1-4; D unresolved. TRBV23-1 falls under the ORF class, with uncertain function. The CDR3 spans 13 residues. V gave up 10 bases and J gave up 0 bases, with 9 bases separating them. The CDR3 spells CAKRVATNEKLFF. For the CDR3, the DNA is TGCGCCAAAAGGGTTGCAACTAATGAAAAACTGTTTTTT.

This sequence joins TRBV5-1 and TRBJ2-1; possible D gene TRBD1, 5 bases. V lost 0 bases to trimming and J lost 0 bases, with 13 bases between them. Germline assignment: CDR1 SGHRS and CDR2 YFSETQ. This CDR3 region has 17 residues. CDR3 nucleotide sequence: TGCGCCAGCAGCTTGGCGACAGACCAATTCTCCTACAATGAGCAGTTCTTC. The encoded protein is CASSLATDQFSYNEQFF.

This chain joins TRBV30 and TRBJ2-3; D is unresolved. This CDR3 is built from 12 residues. Trimming pared 0 bases from V and 4 bases from J, leaving 5 bases between. CDR1 and CDR2 from the germline V gene are GTSNPN and SVGIG (reference sequence). DNA of the CDR3: TGTGCCTGGAGTGTAAGTGCAGATACGCAGTATTTT. Translation gives CAWSVSADTQYF.

The V call is TRBV5-1, the J call TRBJ1-1, with TRBD1 as a possible D gene (6 bases). Per germline, CDR1 SGHRS and CDR2 YFSETQ. V dropped 4 bases and J dropped 4 bases, with 14 bases sitting between them. There are 14 residues in the CDR3. The chain's CDR3 is CASSLRQDSTEAFF. In nucleotides, the CDR3 is TGCGCCAGCAGCCTCCGACAGGACTCCACTGAAGCTTTCTTT.

The chain employs TRBV27 and TRBJ1-2, with 11 bases that match TRBD1. Germline CDR1 is MNHEY and CDR2 is SMNVEV (reference sequence). The CDR3 sequence is 14 residues long. V was clipped by 6 bases and J by 8 bases; unmatched bases: 8. CDR3 sequence (DNA): TGTGCCAGCAGAGGGACAGGGGGTCTATTAGGCTACACCTTC. Translation gives CASRGTGGLLGYTF.

The V call is TRBV4-2, the J call TRBJ2-5; 15 positions match TRBD2. CDR1 is LGHNA, CDR2 YNFKEQ, per germline. V gave up 5 bases and J gave up 1 base; unmatched junction bases: 2. The CDR3 extends over 16 amino acids. The CDR3 here is CASSAGLAGGQETQYF. As DNA, the CDR3 is TGTGCCAGCAGCGCGGGACTAGCGGGGGGCCAAGAGACCCAGTACTTC.

The sample holds one count of this clone. The chain carries TRBV19 and TRBJ1-2; 10 positions agree with TRBD1. The junction had 2 bases not matched to a gene; V was cut back by 6 bases and J by 4 bases. Germline loops: CDR1 LNHDA, CDR2 SQIVND (reference sequence). CDR3 length: 13 amino acids. The CDR3 region is CASRDRGGYGYTF. In DNA, the CDR3 is TGTGCCAGTAGGGACAGGGGGGGCTATGGCTACACCTTC. Complete variable domain (other parts from reference TRBV19 and TRBJ1-2): DGGITQSPKYLFRKEGQNVTLSCEQNLNHDAMYWYRQDPGQGLRLIYYSQIVNDFQKGDIAEGYSVSREKKESFPLTVTSAQKNPTAFYLCASRDRGGYGYTFGSGTRLTVV.

J is TRBJ1-6 and V is TRBV7-2; D gene unclear. Trimming cost V 3 bases and J 8 bases, with 17 bases left between them. This CDR3 has 16 amino acids. Germline CDR1 SGHTA, CDR2 FQGNSA. The CDR3: CASSFTNSRAYSPLHF. Here the CDR3 DNA reads TGTGCCAGCAGCTTTACCAACTCAAGGGCATATTCACCCCTCCACTTT. Combining the CDR3 with reference TRBV7-2 and TRBJ1-6 gives the whole variable domain GAGVSQSPSNKVTEKGKDVELRCDPISGHTALYWYRQSLGQGLEFLIYFQGNSAPDKSGLPSDRFSAERTGGSVSTLTIQRTQQEDSAVYLCASSFTNSRAYSPLHFGNGTRLTVT.

V gene TRBV7-2 combines with J gene TRBJ2-3, with D possibly being TRBD2 (7 bases). Germline CDR1 SGHTA, CDR2 FQGNSA. The ends were cut back, 2 bases at V and 2 bases at J, with 11 bases in the middle. The CDR3 spans 15 residues. CDR3 in DNA: TGTGCCAGCAGCTTACAAGGGGGGGACACAGATACGCAGTATTTT. This encodes CASSLQGGDTDTQYF.

This clone has a handful of counts. The gene calls are TRBV6-5 and TRBJ2-5; maybe TRBD2 (6 bases). Looked up from germline, CDR1 is MNHEY and CDR2 is SVGAGI. The length of the CDR3 is 14 residues. Trimming took off 6 bases at V and 6 bases at J, with 17 bases between the two ends. CDR3 in amino acids: CASSPRREIKTQYF. The CDR3 DNA reads as TGTGCCAGCAGCCCCCGGAGGGAGATAAAGACCCAGTACTTC.

The rearrangement joins TRBV5-1 to TRBJ1-1; tentative D call: TRBD1 (5 bases). Germline V gives CDR1 SGHRS, CDR2 YFSETQ. Between the trimmed V and J ends, which lost 0 bases and 2 bases, there was a span of 17 bases. This CDR3 region has 17 residues. CDR3 bases: TGCGCCAGCAGCTTGGGGACACAAGCCAGGGTTAACACTGAAGCTTTCTTT. It codes for CASSLGTQARVNTEAFF.

DNA for the CDR3: TGTGCCAGCAGTGTGAAGGGTAACACTGAAGCTTTCTTT. Amino acid sequence: CASSVKGNTEAFF. V and J are TRBV6-1 and TRBJ1-1; D is unresolved. This CDR3 comprises 13 residues. CDR1 and CDR2 (germline): MNHNS, SASEGT. Trimming took off 4 bases at V and 2 bases at J, with 8 bases between the two ends.

The rearrangement joins TRBV20-1 to TRBJ2-3; D gene unclear. Germline loops: CDR1 DFQATT, CDR2 SNEGSKA (reference sequence). This CDR3 is built from 11 residues. V was trimmed by 5 bases and J by 5 bases, leaving 8 bases between them. Written as DNA, the CDR3 is TGCAGTGCTCGCCACTTAGATACGCAGTATTTT. Translation gives CSARHLDTQYF.

J is TRBJ2-7 and V is TRBV10-3, with TRBD2 matching over 12 bases. Losses at the gene ends were 10 bases for V and 3 bases for J; bases not matched to a gene: 7. The germline V gene encodes CDR1 ENHRY and CDR2 SYGVKD. CDR3 length: 14 amino acids. CDR3 nucleotides: TGTGCCAGCCGACTAGCGGGAGATAACTACGAGCAGTACTTC. It is translated as CASRLAGDNYEQYF.

This chain uses TRBV7-2 with TRBJ1-4; TRBD1 aligns across 7 bases. The trim removed 5 bases at V and 7 bases at J, leaving 10 bases unmatched. The germline V gene encodes CDR1 SGHTA and CDR2 FQGNSA. This CDR3 region has 15 residues. CDR3 in DNA: TGTGCCAGCAGCCTACAGACAGGGTCCGGTGAAAAACTGTTTTTT. Amino acid sequence: CASSLQTGSGEKLFF.

This clone was seen just once. This chain joins TRBV25-1 and TRBJ2-2; 8 bases fit TRBD2. After removal of 2 bases from V and 1 base from J, the junction contained 0 bases not matched to a gene. Germline V gene lookup returns CDR1 MGHDK and CDR2 SYGVNS. The CDR3 consists of 15 residues. CDR3 sequence: CASSELAGNTGELFF. The DNA for the CDR3 is TGTGCCAGCAGTGAACTAGCGGGGAACACCGGGGAGCTGTTTTTT. Drawing the rest from reference TRBV25-1 and TRBJ2-2, the complete variable domain is EADIYQTPRYLVIGTGKKITLECSQTMGHDKMYWYQQDPGMELHLIHYSYGVNSTEKGDLSSESTVSRIRTEHFPLTLESARPSHTSQYLCASSELAGNTGELFFGEGSRLTVL.